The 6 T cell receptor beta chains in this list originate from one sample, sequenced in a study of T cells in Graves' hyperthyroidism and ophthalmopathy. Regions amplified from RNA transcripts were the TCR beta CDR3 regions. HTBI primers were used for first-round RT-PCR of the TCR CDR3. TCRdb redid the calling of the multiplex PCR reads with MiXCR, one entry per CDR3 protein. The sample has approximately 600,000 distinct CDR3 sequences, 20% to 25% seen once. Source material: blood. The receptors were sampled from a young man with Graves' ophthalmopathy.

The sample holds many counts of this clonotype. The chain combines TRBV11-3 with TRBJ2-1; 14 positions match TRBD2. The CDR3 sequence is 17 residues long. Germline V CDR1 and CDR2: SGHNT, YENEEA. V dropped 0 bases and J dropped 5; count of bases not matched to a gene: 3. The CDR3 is CASSLDRTSGRHNEQFF. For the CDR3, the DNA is TGTGCCAGCAGCTTAGATCGGACTAGCGGGAGGCACAATGAGCAGTTCTTC.

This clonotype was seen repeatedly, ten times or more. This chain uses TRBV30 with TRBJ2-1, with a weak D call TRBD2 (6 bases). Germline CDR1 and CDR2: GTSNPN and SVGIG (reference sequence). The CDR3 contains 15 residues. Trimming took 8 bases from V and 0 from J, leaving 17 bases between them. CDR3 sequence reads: CATDHTTSSYNEQFF. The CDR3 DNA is TGTGCCACTGACCACACGACTAGCTCCTACAATGAGCAGTTCTTC.

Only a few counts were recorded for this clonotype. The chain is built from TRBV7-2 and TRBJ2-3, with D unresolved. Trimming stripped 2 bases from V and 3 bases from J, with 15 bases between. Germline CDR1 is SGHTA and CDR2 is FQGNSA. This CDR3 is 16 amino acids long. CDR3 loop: CASSLRPTRMTDTQYF. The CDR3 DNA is TGTGCCAGCAGCTTAAGGCCCACCCGGATGACAGATACGCAGTATTTT. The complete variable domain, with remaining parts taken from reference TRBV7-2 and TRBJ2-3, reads GAGVSQSPSNKVTEKGKDVELRCDPISGHTALYWYRQSLGQGLEFLIYFQGNSAPDKSGLPSDRFSAERTGGSVSTLTIQRTQQEDSAVYLCASSLRPTRMTDTQYFGPGTRLTVL.

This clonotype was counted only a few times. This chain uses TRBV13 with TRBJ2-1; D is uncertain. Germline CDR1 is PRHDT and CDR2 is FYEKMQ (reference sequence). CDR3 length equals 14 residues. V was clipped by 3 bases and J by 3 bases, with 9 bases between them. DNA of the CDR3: TGTGCCAGCAGCTTTGAGACTGTCTACAATGAGCAGTTCTTC. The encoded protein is CASSFETVYNEQFF.

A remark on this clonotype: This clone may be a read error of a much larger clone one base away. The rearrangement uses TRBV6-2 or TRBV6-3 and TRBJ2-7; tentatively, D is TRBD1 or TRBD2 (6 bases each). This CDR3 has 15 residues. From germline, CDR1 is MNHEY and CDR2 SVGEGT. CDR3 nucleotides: TGTGCCAGCAGTTACCTCCCCGAGGGGGGAGGTGAGCGGTACTTC. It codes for CASSYLPEGGGERYF.

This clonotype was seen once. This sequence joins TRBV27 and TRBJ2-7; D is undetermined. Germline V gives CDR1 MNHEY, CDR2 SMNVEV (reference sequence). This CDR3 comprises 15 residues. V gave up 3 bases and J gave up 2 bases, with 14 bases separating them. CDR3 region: CASSFAGSPTYEQYF. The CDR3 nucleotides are TGTGCCAGCAGTTTCGCCGGATCTCCAACCTACGAGCAGTACTTC.